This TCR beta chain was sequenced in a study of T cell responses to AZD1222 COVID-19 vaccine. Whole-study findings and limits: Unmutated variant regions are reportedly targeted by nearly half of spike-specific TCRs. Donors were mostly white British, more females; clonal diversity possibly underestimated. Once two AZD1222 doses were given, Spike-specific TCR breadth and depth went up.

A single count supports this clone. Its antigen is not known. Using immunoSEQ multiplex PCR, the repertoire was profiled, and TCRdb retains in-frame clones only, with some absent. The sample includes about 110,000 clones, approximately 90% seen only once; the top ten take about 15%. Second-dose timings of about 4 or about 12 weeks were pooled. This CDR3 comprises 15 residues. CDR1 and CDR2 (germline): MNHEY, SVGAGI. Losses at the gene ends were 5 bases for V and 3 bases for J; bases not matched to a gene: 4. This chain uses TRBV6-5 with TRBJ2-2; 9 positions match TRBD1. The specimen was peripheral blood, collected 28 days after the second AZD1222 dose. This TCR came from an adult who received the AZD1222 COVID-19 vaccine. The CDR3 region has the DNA TGTGCCAGCAGTCAGGGACAGGGTGACACCGGGGAGCTGTTTTTT. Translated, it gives CASSQGQGDTGELFF.